Described below is a single T cell receptor beta chain sequence and its context. The source of the sample is a study of blood T cell repertoires in COVID-19. Unmatched junction bases numbered 7, after V lost 6 bases and J lost 1 base. The CDR3 consists of 15 residues. CDR1 is SGHNT, CDR2 YENEEA, per germline. Source study methods: How many nucleated cells were present was estimated from reference gene primer amplification. TCRdb's copy holds only in-frame clones and misses some; the assay was immunoSEQ multiplex PCR. D and trimming come from the DNA, and the V and J calls and clone size come from that table. The repertoire holds about 250,000 clones, with roughly 80% as singletons.

The TCR originated in a man older than 75 with acute or convalescent COVID-19. Specimen: peripheral blood. J is TRBJ2-3 and V is TRBV11-3; 7 nucleotides agree with TRBD1. The CDR3 protein is CASRPNQGGTDTQYF. For the CDR3, the DNA is TGTGCCAGCAGACCTAATCAGGGGGGCACAGATACGCAGTATTTT.